Shown below are 3 T cell receptor beta chains from a single sample sequenced in a study of cytomegalovirus exposure and HLA in healthy donors. Primers for the PCR totalled 60 Vbeta and 13 Jbeta. Here immunoSEQ multiplex PCR was the method, and the copy in TCRdb shows in-frame clones only, minus some. The table lists about 200,000 clones, 82% of them singletons, with approximately 0.098% in the top ten. The sequenced sample was PBMCs. The source is a boy under 10 years old in good health and CMV-seronegative.

The V call is TRBV5-5, the J call TRBJ2-5; TRBD1 matches at 7 bases. V was clipped by 4 bases and J by 5 bases; unmatched bases: 14. CDR3 length: 16 residues. The germline V gene encodes CDR1 SGHKS and CDR2 YYEKEE (reference sequence). The CDR3 sequence is CASSLTSGQAGETQYF. The DNA for the CDR3 is TGTGCCAGCAGCCTCACATCAGGACAGGCCGGGGAGACCCAGTACTTC.

The chain is built from TRBV6-5 and TRBJ2-3; 9 bases line up with TRBD1. From germline, CDR1 is MNHEY and CDR2 SVGAGI. The V segment lost 2 bases and the J segment 1 base; nucleotides outside the gene matches: 4. The CDR3 extends over 16 amino acids. The CDR3 sequence is CASSYIQGAGTDTQYF. In DNA form, the CDR3 reads TGTGCCAGCAGTTACATACAGGGGGCGGGCACAGATACGCAGTATTTT.

Only a few counts were recorded for this clone. CDR3 amino acids: CASSPSLGQATYEQYF. The CDR3 DNA follows: TGTGCCAGCAGCCCAAGTTTGGGACAGGCGACCTACGAGCAGTACTTC. The rearrangement uses TRBV7-9 and TRBJ2-7; 8 nucleotides line up with TRBD1. CDR1 and CDR2 (germline): SEHNR, FQNEAQ (reference sequence). The CDR3 has 16 residues. Germline trimming cut 5 bases from V and 2 bases from J; bases unmatched to any gene: 11.